This TCR beta chain was recorded in a study of shared clonotypes between healthy human individuals (dated by TCRdb to about 2020). Looking at the study overall: Two women and a few men aged 18 to 49 years were included in the cohort. To estimate repertoire size and how much clonotype sharing occurs between individuals, the study deeply sequenced the blood TCR repertoires of several healthy adults. Per donor, leukapheresis produced somewhere between about 0.9 and 9.5 billion PBMCs. For each donor, CD4 naive and CD4 memory were each given three plates, CD8 naive was given two plates, and CD8 memory was given one plate. To increase sequencing depth and limit assay-specific biases, different laboratories used diverse techniques to prepare libraries and sequence TCR repertoires.

Results and caveats for the whole study, not just this receptor: Only blood was sampled, and tissue TCR repertoires likely differ from those in blood. Based on pairwise subsampling, the degree of clonotype sharing among donors was expected to be affected by sequencing depth. Because the study included only a small number of donors, the genetic and exposure-history diversity represented was limited. Even with the large sequencing depth, rarefaction of the sorted-subset datasets indicated that sequencing was incomplete. Naive subsets generally had larger estimated clonotype richness than memory subsets. Across a few donors, roughly 5.4% of naive CD4, around 3.5% of naive CD8, about 2.3% of memory CD4, and 0.4% of memory CD8 clonotypes were shared. Higher generation probabilities were observed for clonotypes shared by all four sorted-subset donors than for non-shared clonotypes.

From cysteine to phenylalanine, the CDR3 is 16 amino acids long. This entry keeps only the CDR3 DNA: 48 bases, framed from base 1. The germline V gene (reference sequence) provides CDR1 MNHEY and CDR2 SMNVEV. Between the V and J ends, shortened by 0 bases and 4 bases respectively, the junction contains 14 bases. Donors were healthy HIV-negative adults with no recently reported acute infections or vaccinations. All donors were Caucasian adults living in Nashville, Tennessee, USA. Magnetic negative selection was used to enrich CD4+ T cells, after which naive cells were positively selected on CD45RA and the negative fraction became the memory subset. After blood collection by leukapheresis, PBMCs were isolated using Ficoll-Histopaque density gradient centrifugation and then cryopreserved in the vapor phase of liquid nitrogen. Analytical flow cytometry was used to check the purity and quantity of every magnetically sorted T cell population. From each sorted fraction, genomic DNA was isolated and quantified by UV absorbance on a Nanodrop 2000c.

To note about this clone: Which antigen it targets is not known. Within one base of it there is no much larger clone, and no base qualities were kept.

TCR CDR3 regions were amplified from genomic DNA by multiplex PCR using the deep immunoSEQ assay. For each cell subset, the extracted genomic DNA was distributed evenly across all wells of several immunoSEQ 96-well plates, and each plate served as one replicate. For sorted subsets, approximately 190 ng of genomic DNA, equivalent to 25,000 to 35,000 T cell genomes, went into each replicate PCR. Purified libraries were measured with a Qubit 3.0 fluorometer, size-checked on a Bioanalyzer 2100, and measured again with the KAPA Library Quantification kit. Every immunoSEQ 96-well plate was sequenced on a dedicated single-read 150-cycle Illumina NextSeq 550 flow cell. The original methods were these. Because the immunoSEQ output held only junctional sequences and lacked quality scores, the filtering could not match the filtering applied to full-length reads. Sequences were annotated with PyIR, a Python wrapper for IgBLAST v1.9, and V/J genes and CDR3 were assigned using IMGT germline references. Any read was removed if the V/J assignment was weak (E-value above 1e-6), the CDR3 was missing, or the read contained stop codons, out-of-frame junctions, or ambiguous translated residues. V3J clonotypes were defined by identical inferred V gene, J gene, and CDR3 amino acid sequence. To compute the percentage overlap between repertoires, the number of shared unique clonotypes was divided by the size of the smaller repertoire. Richness of each repertoire was evaluated using RTK rarefaction, the Chao1 estimator, and Recon v2.1 estimates of unobserved clonotypes. Generation probabilities for all TCRbeta clonotypes obtained by the gDNA method from four donors were computed using OLGA. Imported from immuneACCESS, the table was reduced by TCRdb to in-frame sequences with V and J called. These copies leave out some clones; in studies compared against another copy, an unresolved V gene accounts for under half, and the cause of the remainder is not known. V, J and clone size were drawn from that table, and D and trimming were deduced from the DNA. The sample table contains a few million clones; only one count was recorded for 92% of them. The ten most abundant clones make up around 0.35% of the sample.

The sequence was obtained from a man between 18 and 35 years old in good health. Some clones in this sample may be carry-over from other donors' samples. The sequenced sample consisted of naive CD4+ T cells from PBMCs. This sample's cell subset or site label indicates: CD45RA+ positively selected. This chain joins TRBV27 to TRBJ2-3; the D gene is possibly TRBD1, with 6 bases matching. The nucleotides read TGTGCCAGCAGTTTATCTCGCCCAGGGGTGGCAGATACGCAGTATTTT. Its amino acids are CASSLSRPGVADTQYF.